A selection of T cell receptor beta chains follows, all from one sample in a study of beta chain features in type 1 diabetes. The protocol was immunoSEQ multiplex PCR, while the TCRdb copy is restricted to in-frame clones and leaves out a portion. Seen here are around 320,000 clones, less than 15% observed once, and the top ten hold 6.7%. Specimen: central memory CD4+ T cells from blood. The receptors originated from a man aged 30 to 39 in good health. Each CDR3 is given with its conserved first and last residue. D genes are given only for firm matches. Expanded clones get a size class; other rows say once, few or many, or leave the size out.

j_call | v_call | d_call | clone_size | cdr3_nt | cdr3_aa
TRBJ2-2 | TRBV5-1 | - | - | TGCGCCAGCAGCTTGGGACAGTCCTCGAACACCGGGGAGCTGTTTTTT | CASSLGQSSNTGELFF
TRBJ1-1 | TRBV13 | - | - | TGTGCCAGCAGCTTACGGGGTATAGCTTTCTTT | CASSLRGIAFF
TRBJ2-3 | TRBV6-1 | - | - | TGTGCCAGCAACCTCGGGACCGCCAGCACAGATACGCAGTATTTT | CASNLGTASTDTQYF
TRBJ1-2 | TRBV2 | - | few | TGTGCCAGCAGTGATGGTTACGACGCCACTAACTATGGCTACACCTTC | CASSDGYDATNYGYTF
TRBJ2-3 | TRBV5-4 | - | - | TGTGCCAGCAGCCCGAGTGTCCACCATTCAGATACGCAGTATTTT | CASSPSVHHSDTQYF
TRBJ1-1 | TRBV19 | - | few | TGTGCCAGTTCTCCAGCCGGGGGCGGGAACACTGAAGCTTTCTTT | CASSPAGGGNTEAFF
TRBJ2-5 | TRBV18 | - | - | TGTGCCAGCTCACCAAGACAGCAAGAGACCCAGTACTTC | CASSPRQQETQYF
TRBJ2-3 | TRBV11-3 | - | - | TGTGCCAGCAGCCTCCATACAGATACGCAGTATTTT | CASSLHTDTQYF
TRBJ2-1 | TRBV18 | TRBD2 | - | TGTGCCAGCTCCCCAGGTATACGCGGGAGCTTCTCCTACAATGAGCAGTTCTTC | CASSPGIRGSFSYNEQFF
TRBJ2-3 | TRBV19 | TRBD1 | few | TGTGCCAGTAGTAGATCAGGGGGCGAAGATACGCAGTATTTT | CASSRSGGEDTQYF
TRBJ1-1 | TRBV7-9 | - | many | TGTGCCAGCAGCCAAGACCCTGGTAGGCTGAACACTGAAGCTTTCTTT | CASSQDPGRLNTEAFF
TRBJ2-3 | TRBV30 | TRBD2 | - | TGTGCCTGGAGTGCTAGCGGGAGGGCTACAGATACGCAGTATTTT | CAWSASGRATDTQYF
TRBJ2-7 | TRBV4-1 | TRBD2 | few | TGCGCCACGGCGCCAGGGACTAGGTCGAGAGAGCAGTACTTC | CATAPGTRSREQYF
TRBJ2-1 | TRBV7-2 | TRBD2 | many | TGTGCCAGCAGCCTTGGCGGGGGGGCTTCCTACAATGAGCAGTTCTTC | CASSLGGGASYNEQFF
TRBJ1-2 | TRBV25-1 | - | - | TGTGCCAGCAGTGGGGCGGGCTATGGCTACACCTTC | CASSGAGYGYTF
TRBJ2-1 | TRBV28 | - | - | TGTGCCAGCACAAGCAGGCGCTCCTACAATGAGCAGTTCTTC | CASTSRRSYNEQFF
TRBJ1-1 | TRBV29-1 | - | - | TGCAGCGTTGGAGAAAACACTGAAGCTTTCTTT | CSVGENTEAFF
TRBJ2-2 | TRBV9 | TRBD1 | - | TGTGCCAGCAGCGGAGGGGACAGGCCGAACACCGGGGAGCTGTTTTTT | CASSGGDRPNTGELFF
TRBJ2-6 | TRBV9 | - | few | TGTGCCAGCAGCGTAGGGGGCTCTGGGGCCAACGTCCTGACTTTC | CASSVGGSGANVLTF
TRBJ2-2 | TRBV27 | TRBD2 | few | TGTGCCAGCAGACAAAGAGGCGGGGGGTACACCGGGGAGCTGTTTTTT | CASRQRGGGYTGELFF
TRBJ1-5 | TRBV5-6 | - | - | TGTGCCAGCAGCTTGGGCAATCAGCCCCAGCATTTT | CASSLGNQPQHF
TRBJ2-3 | TRBV29-1 | - | few | TGCAGCGTTGAAGTAGGAGGTAGAACAGATACGCAGTATTTT | CSVEVGGRTDTQYF
TRBJ1-5 | TRBV9 | - | few | TGTGCCAGCAGCGGAGGAGGGGGTGAAAGCAATCAGCCCCAGCATTTT | CASSGGGGESNQPQHF
TRBJ2-2 | TRBV5-1 | - | - | TGCGCCAGCAGCTTGTCCAGGGTAGGCGGGGAGCTGTTTTTT | CASSLSRVGGELFF
TRBJ1-5 | TRBV7-9 | - | - | TGTGCCAGCAGCCCTTGGGGGCAGGGTGGCGATAGCAATCAGCCCCAGCATTTT | CASSPWGQGGDSNQPQHF
TRBJ1-5 | TRBV6-1 | TRBD1 | many | TGTGCCAGCAGTTGGGACAGGGCTAGCAATCAGCCCCAGCATTTT | CASSWDRASNQPQHF